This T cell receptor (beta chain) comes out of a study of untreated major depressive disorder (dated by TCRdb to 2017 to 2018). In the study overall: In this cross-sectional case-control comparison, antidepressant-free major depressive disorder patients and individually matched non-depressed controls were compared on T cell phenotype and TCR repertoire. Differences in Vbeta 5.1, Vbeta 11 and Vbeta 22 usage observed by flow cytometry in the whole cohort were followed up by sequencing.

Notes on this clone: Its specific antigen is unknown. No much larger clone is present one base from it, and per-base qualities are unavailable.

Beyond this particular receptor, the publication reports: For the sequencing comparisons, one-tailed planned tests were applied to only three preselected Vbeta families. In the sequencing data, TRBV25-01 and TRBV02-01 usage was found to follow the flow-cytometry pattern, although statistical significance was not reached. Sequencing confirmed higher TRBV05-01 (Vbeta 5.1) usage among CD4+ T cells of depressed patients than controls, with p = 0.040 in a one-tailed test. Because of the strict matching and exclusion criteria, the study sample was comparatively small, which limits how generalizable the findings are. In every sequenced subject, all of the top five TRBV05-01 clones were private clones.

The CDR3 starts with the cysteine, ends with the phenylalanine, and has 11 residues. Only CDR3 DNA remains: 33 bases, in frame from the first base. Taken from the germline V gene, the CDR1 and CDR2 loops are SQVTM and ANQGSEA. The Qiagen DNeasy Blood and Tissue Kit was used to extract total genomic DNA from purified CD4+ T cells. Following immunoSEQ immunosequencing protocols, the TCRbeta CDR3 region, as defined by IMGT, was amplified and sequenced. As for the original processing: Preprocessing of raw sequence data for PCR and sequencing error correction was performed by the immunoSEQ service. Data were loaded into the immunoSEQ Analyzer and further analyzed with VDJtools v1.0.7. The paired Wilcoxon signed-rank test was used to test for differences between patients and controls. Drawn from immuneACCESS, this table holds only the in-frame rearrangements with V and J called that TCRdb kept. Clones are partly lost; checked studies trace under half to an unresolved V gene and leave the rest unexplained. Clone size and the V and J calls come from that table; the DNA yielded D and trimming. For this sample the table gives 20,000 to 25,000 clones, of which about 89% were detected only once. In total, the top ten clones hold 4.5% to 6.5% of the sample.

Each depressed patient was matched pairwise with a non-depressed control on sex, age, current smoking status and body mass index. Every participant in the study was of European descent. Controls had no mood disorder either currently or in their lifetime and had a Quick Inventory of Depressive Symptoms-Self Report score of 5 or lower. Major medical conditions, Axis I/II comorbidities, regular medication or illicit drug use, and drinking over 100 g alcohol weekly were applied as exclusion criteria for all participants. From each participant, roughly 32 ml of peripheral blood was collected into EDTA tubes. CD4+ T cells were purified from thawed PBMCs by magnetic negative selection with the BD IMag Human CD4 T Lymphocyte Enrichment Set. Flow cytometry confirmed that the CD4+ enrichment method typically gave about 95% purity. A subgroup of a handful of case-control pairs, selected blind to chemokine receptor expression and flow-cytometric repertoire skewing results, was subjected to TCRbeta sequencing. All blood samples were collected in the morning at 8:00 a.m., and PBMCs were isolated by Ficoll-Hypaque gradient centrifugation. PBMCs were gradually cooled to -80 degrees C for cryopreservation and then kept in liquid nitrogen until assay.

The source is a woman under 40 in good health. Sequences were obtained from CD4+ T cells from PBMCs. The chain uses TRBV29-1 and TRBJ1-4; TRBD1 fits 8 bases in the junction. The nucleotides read TGCACAGGGGGCACAGAGGAAAAACTGTTTTTT. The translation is CTGGTEEKLFF. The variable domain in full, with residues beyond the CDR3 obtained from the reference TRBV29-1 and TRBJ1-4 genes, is SAVISQKPSRDICQRGTSLTIQCQVDSQVTMMFWYRQQPGQSLTLIATANQGSEATYESGFVIDKFPISRPNLTFSTLTVSNMSPEDSSIYLCTGGTEEKLFFGSGTQLSVL.